These T cell receptor beta chains were read from a single sample in a study of cytomegalovirus exposure and HLA in healthy donors. Assay: immunoSEQ multiplex PCR; the TCRdb copy retains only in-frame clones and omits some. Found here are about 140,000 clones, 65% to 80% of them singletons; the top ten hold 1.5% to 2%. Material for sequencing was PBMCs. The receptors were sampled from a woman aged 30 to 39 in good health and CMV-seronegative. CDR3s include the opening cysteine and the closing phenylalanine or tryptophan. Each record gives: clone size, J gene, V gene, D gene, CDR3 DNA, CDR3 protein. A D gene is named only where the DNA matches it firmly. Part of the rows lack a size; the others show once, few, many or a class for expanded clones.

>NA|TRBJ2-6|TRBV7-6|NA
TGTGCCAGCAGCCTCCGTTCTGGGGCCAACGTCCTGACTTTC
CASSLRSGANVLTF
>NA|TRBJ2-2|TRBV5-1|NA
TGCGCCAGCAGCTTAGGAGGAGCTAACGCCGGGGAGCTGTTTTTT
CASSLGGANAGELFF
>few|TRBJ2-5|TRBV6-1|TRBD1
TGTGCCAGCGACAGGGGCAACCAAGAGACCCAGTACTTC
CASDRGNQETQYF
>few|TRBJ2-4|TRBV11-2|NA
TGTGCCAGCAGCTTAGGGGACATGCCCATTCAGTACTTC
CASSLGDMPIQYF
>NA|TRBJ1-2|TRBV5-4|TRBD1
TGTGCCAGCAGTCTAATTGGACAGGGCATCACTAACTATGGCTACACCTTC
CASSLIGQGITNYGYTF
>NA|TRBJ2-1|TRBV4-2|TRBD2
TGTGCCAGCAGCTCCGGGACTAGTAACTACAATGAGCAGTTCTTC
CASSSGTSNYNEQFF
>NA|TRBJ1-1|TRBV28|NA
TGTGCCAGCAGTCCGATAGACTCAAATACTGTGAACACTGAAGCTTTCTTT
CASSPIDSNTVNTEAFF
>NA|TRBJ1-4|TRBV6-5|TRBD1
TGTGCCAGCAGTTACAGGACAGGGCATGAAAAACTGTTTTTT
CASSYRTGHEKLFF
>NA|TRBJ1-1|TRBV14|TRBD1
TGTGCCAGCAGCCACCGAGGACAGGGGTACACTGAAGCTTTCTTT
CASSHRGQGYTEAFF
>few|TRBJ1-2|TRBV27|TRBD1
TGTGCCAGCAGACGGACAGGCGAGATCCCTAACTATGGCTACACCTTC
CASRRTGEIPNYGYTF
>NA|TRBJ2-2|TRBV14|NA
TGTGCCAGCAGCCAAGTCTGGAACACCGGGGAGCTGTTTTTT
CASSQVWNTGELFF
>once|TRBJ1-1|TRBV19|NA
TGTGCCAGTAGGGGCCAGGTCACTGAAGCTTTCTTT
CASRGQVTEAFF
>few|TRBJ2-5|TRBV7-2|NA
TGTGCCAGCAGCTTAGTCGACAGCCCTGAGACCCAGTACTTC
CASSLVDSPETQYF
>NA|TRBJ1-1|TRBV7-3|NA
TGTGCCAGCAGCTTTCAGCGGGACACTGAAGCTTTCTTT
CASSFQRDTEAFF
>few|TRBJ1-1|TRBV27|NA
TGTGCCAGCCGGATGGGGCTGCAGGCCTCGAACACTGAAGCTTTCTTT
CASRMGLQASNTEAFF
>NA|TRBJ1-4|TRBV4-2|NA
TGTGCCAGCAGCTACGAGCGGAGGGATGAAAAACTGTTTTTT
CASSYERRDEKLFF
>NA|TRBJ1-1|TRBV5-1|NA
TGCGCCAGCAGCTTGGGGGTGGGGGGGCCGAACACTGAAGCTTTCTTT
CASSLGVGGPNTEAFF
>few|TRBJ1-4|TRBV28|NA
TGTGCCAGCACCACCTTGACAGCAACTAATGAAAAACTGTTTTTT
CASTTLTATNEKLFF
>NA|TRBJ1-1|TRBV7-8|NA
TGTGCCAGCAGTCGGGGGGTGAACACTGAAGCTTTCTTT
CASSRGVNTEAFF
>NA|TRBJ2-1|TRBV10-3|TRBD2
TGTGCCATCAGCCCGGGACTAACCTACAATGAGCAGTTCTTC
CAISPGLTYNEQFF
>NA|TRBJ2-3|TRBV7-2|NA
TGTGCCAGCAGCCCGGGAGTAAGCACAGATACGCAGTATTTT
CASSPGVSTDTQYF
>NA|TRBJ2-7|TRBV19|NA
TGTGCCAGTAGTATGGGGGGTACCCACGAGCAGTACTTC
CASSMGGTHEQYF
>NA|TRBJ1-1|TRBV28|TRBD1
TGTGCCAGCAGTTTTCTTGACAGGGGCAACACTGAAGCTTTCTTT
CASSFLDRGNTEAFF
>few|TRBJ2-5|TRBV30|NA
TGTGCCTGGAGTCTAAAGACCCAGTACTTC
CAWSLKTQYF
>NA|TRBJ1-4|TRBV27|NA
TGTGCCAGCAGTTTATGGGGCACAGGGAACAATGAAAAACTGTTTTTT
CASSLWGTGNNEKLFF
>few|TRBJ2-7|TRBV27|NA
TGTGCCAGCAGGCCCCCCGGACTCCTAAACTACGAGCAGTACTTC
CASRPPGLLNYEQYF